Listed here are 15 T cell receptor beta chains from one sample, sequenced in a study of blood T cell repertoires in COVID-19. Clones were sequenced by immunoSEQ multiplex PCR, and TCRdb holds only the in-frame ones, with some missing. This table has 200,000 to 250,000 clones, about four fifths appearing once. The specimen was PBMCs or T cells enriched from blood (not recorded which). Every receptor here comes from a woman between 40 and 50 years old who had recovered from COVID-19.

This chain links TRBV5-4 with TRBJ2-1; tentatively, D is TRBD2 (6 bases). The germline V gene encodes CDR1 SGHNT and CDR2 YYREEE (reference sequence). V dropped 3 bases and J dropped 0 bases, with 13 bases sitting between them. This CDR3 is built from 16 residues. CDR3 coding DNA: TGTGCCAGCAGCTCAACCTTCGGGAGCTCCTACAATGAGCAGTTCTTC. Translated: CASSSTFGSSYNEQFF.

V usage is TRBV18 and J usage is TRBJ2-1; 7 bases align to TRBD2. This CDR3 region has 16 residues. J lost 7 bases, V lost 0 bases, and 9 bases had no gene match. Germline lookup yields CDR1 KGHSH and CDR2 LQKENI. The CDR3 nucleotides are TGTGCCAGCTCACCACCCGGACTCACGGGGGGAAATGAGCAGTTCTTC. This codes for CASSPPGLTGGNEQFF.

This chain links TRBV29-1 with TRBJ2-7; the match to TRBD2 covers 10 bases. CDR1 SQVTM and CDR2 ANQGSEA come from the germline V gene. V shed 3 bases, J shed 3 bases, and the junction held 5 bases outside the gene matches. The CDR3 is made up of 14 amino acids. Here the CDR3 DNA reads TGCAGCGTTGAGAAGCGGGAGGGCCGCTACGAGCAGTACTTC. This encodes CSVEKREGRYEQYF.

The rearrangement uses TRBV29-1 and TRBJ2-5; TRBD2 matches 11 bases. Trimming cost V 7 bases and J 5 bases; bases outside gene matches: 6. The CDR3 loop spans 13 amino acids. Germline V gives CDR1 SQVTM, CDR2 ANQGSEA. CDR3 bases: TGCAGCGCCAGGGGACTAGCGGTCGAGACCCAGTACTTC. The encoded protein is CSARGLAVETQYF.

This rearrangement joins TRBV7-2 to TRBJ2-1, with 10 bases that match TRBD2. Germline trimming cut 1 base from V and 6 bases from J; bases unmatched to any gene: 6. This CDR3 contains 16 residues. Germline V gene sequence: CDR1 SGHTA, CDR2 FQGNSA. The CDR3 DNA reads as TGTGCCAGCAGCTTAGTGGGGAGCGGGAGGGCCAATGAGCAGTTCTTC. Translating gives CASSLVGSGRANEQFF.

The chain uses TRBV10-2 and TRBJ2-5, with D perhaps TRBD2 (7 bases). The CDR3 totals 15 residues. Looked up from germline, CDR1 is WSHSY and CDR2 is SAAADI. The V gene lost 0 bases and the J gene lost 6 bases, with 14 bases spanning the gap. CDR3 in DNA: TGCGCCAGCAGTGAGTCGGGGGGGGGCTGGAAGACCCAGTACTTC. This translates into CASSESGGGWKTQYF.

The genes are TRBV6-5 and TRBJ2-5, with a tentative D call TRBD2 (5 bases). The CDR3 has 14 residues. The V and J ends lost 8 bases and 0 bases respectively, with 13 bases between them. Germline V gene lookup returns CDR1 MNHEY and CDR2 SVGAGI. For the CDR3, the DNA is TGTGCCAGCGAACAACTAGGTAACCAAGAGACCCAGTACTTC. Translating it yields CASEQLGNQETQYF.

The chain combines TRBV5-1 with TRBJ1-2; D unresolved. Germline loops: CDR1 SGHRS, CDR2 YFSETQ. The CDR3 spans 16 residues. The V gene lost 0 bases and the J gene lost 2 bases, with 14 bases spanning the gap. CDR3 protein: CASSLAGKQMNYGYTF. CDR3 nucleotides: TGCGCCAGCAGCTTGGCCGGTAAACAGATGAACTATGGCTACACCTTC.

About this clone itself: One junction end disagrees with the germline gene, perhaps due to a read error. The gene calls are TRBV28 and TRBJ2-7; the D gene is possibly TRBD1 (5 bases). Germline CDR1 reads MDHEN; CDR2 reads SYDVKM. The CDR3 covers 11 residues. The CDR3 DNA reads TGTGCCAGCAGTTTCAGGGCAGGGTTGAACTTC. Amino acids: CASSFRAGLNF.

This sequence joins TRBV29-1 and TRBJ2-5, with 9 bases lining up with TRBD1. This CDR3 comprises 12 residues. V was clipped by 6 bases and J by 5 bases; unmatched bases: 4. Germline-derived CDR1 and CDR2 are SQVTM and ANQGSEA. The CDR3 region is CSVGTGPETQYF. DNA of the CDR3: TGCAGCGTGGGGACAGGGCCGGAGACCCAGTACTTC. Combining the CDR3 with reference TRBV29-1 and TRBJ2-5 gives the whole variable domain SAVISQKPSRDICQRGTSLTIQCQVDSQVTMMFWYRQQPGQSLTLIATANQGSEATYESGFVIDKFPISRPNLTFSTLTVSNMSPEDSSIYLCSVGTGPETQYFGPGTRLLVL.

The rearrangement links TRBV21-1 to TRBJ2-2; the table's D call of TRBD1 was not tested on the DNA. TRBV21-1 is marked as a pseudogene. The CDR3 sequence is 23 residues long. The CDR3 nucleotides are TGTGCCAGCAGCAAAGAAAAGAAGGAGGTGACAGGGGTAAAATTAATAAACACCGGGGAGCTGTTTTTT. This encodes CASSKEKKEVTGVKLINTGELFF.

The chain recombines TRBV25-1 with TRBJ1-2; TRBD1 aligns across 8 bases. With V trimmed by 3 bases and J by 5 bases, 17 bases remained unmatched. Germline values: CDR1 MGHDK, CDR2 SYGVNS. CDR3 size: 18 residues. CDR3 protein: CASSDGTGFLSRHYGYTF. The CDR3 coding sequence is TGTGCCAGCAGTGATGGGACAGGCTTTTTGTCGCGGCATTATGGCTACACCTTC.

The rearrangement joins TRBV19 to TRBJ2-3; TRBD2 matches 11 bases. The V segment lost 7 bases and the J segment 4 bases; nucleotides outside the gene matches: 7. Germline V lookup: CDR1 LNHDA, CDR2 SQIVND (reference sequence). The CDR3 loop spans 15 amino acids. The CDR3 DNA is TGTGCCAGTACCTCTACTAGCGGGAGTCCAGATACGCAGTATTTT. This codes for CASTSTSGSPDTQYF.

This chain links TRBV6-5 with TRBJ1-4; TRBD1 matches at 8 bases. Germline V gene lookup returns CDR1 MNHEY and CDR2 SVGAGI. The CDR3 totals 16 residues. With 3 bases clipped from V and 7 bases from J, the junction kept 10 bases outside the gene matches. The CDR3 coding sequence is TGTGCCAGCAGTTATGCAGGGGGCAGGGGCGGTGAAAAACTGTTTTTT. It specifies CASSYAGGRGGEKLFF.

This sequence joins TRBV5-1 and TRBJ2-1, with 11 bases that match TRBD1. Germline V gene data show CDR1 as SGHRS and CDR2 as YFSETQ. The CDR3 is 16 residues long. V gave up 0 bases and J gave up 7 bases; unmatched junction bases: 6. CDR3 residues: CASSLERDRGRNEQFF. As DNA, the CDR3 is TGCGCCAGCAGCTTGGAGAGGGACAGGGGGAGGAATGAGCAGTTCTTC.